This paragraph covers one T cell receptor beta chain sequence. No antigen is known for it. UMI-labeled 5' RACE TRB cDNA libraries were prepared from the cells. From the 5' RACE reads, TCRdb lists one entry per CDR3 protein and no DNA. In all, the sample yields 150,000 to 180,000 distinct CDR3 sequences. Approximately 300,000 cells per CD8+ T cell subset were flow-sorted in triplicate. Cells that were CD45RO-CCR7+CD27+CD95- constituted naive CD8+ T cells. The source of the sample is a study of CXCR3-negative and CXCR3-positive naive CD8 T cells. CDR1 and CDR2 (germline): SGHTA, FQGNSA. The CDR3 length is 17 residues. Study-wide results and caveats: CXCR3-positive naive cells had TRB CDR3s that were more hydrophobic than CXCR3-negative naive cells had. Comparably high diversity was seen in both naive subsets, and much lower diversity in memory CD8+ cells.

The chain recombines TRBV7-2 with TRBJ2-5; without DNA, the TCRdb call of TRBD1 cannot be checked. This clonotype originated in a human donor in good health. Some clones in this sample may be carry-over from other donors' samples. Sequencing was carried out using naive CXCR3+ CD8+ T cells from blood. Subset denoted: CD45RO-CCR7+CD27+CD95- naive CD8+ T cells expressing CXCR3 (TNR3+). CDR3 sequence: CASSLASGGFPKETQYF.